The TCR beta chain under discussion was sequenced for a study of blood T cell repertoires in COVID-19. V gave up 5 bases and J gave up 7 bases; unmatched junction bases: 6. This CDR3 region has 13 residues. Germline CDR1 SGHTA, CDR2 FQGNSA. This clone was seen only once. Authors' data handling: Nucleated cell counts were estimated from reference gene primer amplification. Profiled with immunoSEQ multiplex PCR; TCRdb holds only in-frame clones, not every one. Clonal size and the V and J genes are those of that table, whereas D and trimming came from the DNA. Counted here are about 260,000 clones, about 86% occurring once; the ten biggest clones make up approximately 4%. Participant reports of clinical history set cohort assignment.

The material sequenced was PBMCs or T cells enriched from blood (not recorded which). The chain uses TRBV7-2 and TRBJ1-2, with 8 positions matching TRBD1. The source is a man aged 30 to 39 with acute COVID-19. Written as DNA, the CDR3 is TGTGCCAGCAGCGACCCAGGGGGCGGTGGCTACACCTTC. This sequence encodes CASSDPGGGGYTF.